The sequence of this TCR beta chain was determined in a study of blood T cell repertoires in COVID-19. On the study more broadly: The United States, Italy and Spain were the sources of the acute and convalescent COVID-19 samples. T cells, B-cell-depleted T cells, or PBMCs provided the cDNA or gDNA that served as material.

The CDR3 sequence is 15 residues long. V was trimmed by 0 bases and J by 5 bases, leaving 12 bases between them. From germline, CDR1 is SGDLS and CDR2 YYNGEE. This table comes from immunoSEQ multiplex PCR, and its TCRdb copy is limited to in-frame clones, with some not included. The data contain about 160,000 clones, roughly 90% of them singletons. Seattle patients were enrolled during active infection and followed longitudinally. The V gene is TRBV9, the J gene TRBJ1-3; D gene ambiguous. This TCR came from a man in his thirties or forties with COVID-19, enrolled during active disease. Sample: peripheral blood. The CDR3 protein is CASSVDGGLRNTIYF. The CDR3 coding sequence is TGTGCCAGCAGCGTAGACGGAGGGCTTAGAAACACCATATATTTT.